A selection of T cell receptor beta chains follows, all from one sample in a study of breast tumors, draining lymph nodes, adjacent tissues. TCRdb reanalysed the multiplex PCR reads using MiXCR and keeps one entry per CDR3 protein. This repertoire shows some 140,000 distinct CDR3 sequences, around 22% found once; its top ten account for roughly 2.5%. Material for sequencing was axillary lymph node tissue. The receptor source for this set is a female donor with breast cancer. Some clones in this sample may be carry-over from other donors' samples. Each CDR3 is given with its conserved first and last residue. The order of the fields is CDR3 length, J gene, V gene, CDR3 protein.

16 TRBJ1-5 TRBV6-2/TRBV6-3 CASSYPDRGYNQPQHF
18 TRBJ2-3 TRBV6-7 CATAFDGCREARADTQYF
12 TRBJ1-5 TRBV6-1 CASGHVNQPQHF
17 TRBJ2-2 TRBV20-1 CSARDWVGLSNTGELFF
13 TRBJ2-3 TRBV7-9 CASSFLARNTQYF
15 TRBJ1-4 TRBV15 CATSRGGIQREKLFF
18 TRBJ2-3 TRBV30 CACKRPAGDGGRTDTQYF
15 TRBJ2-1 TRBV20-1 CSAPPGLAGDNEQFF
14 TRBJ2-7 TRBV20-1 CSAQTSGSLREQYF
14 TRBJ2-3 TRBV29-1 CSVGGRGGADTQYF
15 TRBJ2-5 TRBV24-1 CATSDTMDREETQYF
14 TRBJ2-2 TRBV19 CASRKQPNTGELFF
15 TRBJ2-2 TRBV6-4 CAGSDSISGNGELFF
15 TRBJ2-5 TRBV5-1 CASTLAGGLQETQYF
18 TRBJ2-1 TRBV14 CASSLTSGRAFSYNEQFF
12 TRBJ2-3 TRBV19 CASSNSGRTQYF
13 TRBJ2-7 TRBV18 CASSLAGSREQYF
21 TRBJ2-3 TRBV11-2 CASSLRVRQGALGSSTDTQYF
15 TRBJ2-7 TRBV5-1 CASSLAGQGYYEQYF
14 TRBJ2-7 TRBV7-7 CASSKGQGNYEQYF
15 TRBJ2-1 TRBV7-2 CASSLTGGRFDEQFF
15 TRBJ2-5 TRBV11-1 CASSPRRDTQETQYF
14 TRBJ2-7 TRBV28 CASLTSGVSYEQYF
16 TRBJ1-6 TRBV4-1 CASSQVWTGDNSPLHF
14 TRBJ2-5 TRBV6-5 CASSYSPAQETQYF
14 TRBJ2-7 TRBV12-3/TRBV12-4 CASHPVDTTYEQYF
16 TRBJ2-2 TRBV9 CASSVLAGVDTGELFF
15 TRBJ2-7 TRBV28 CASSLRASGWGEQYF
14 TRBJ2-5 TRBV7-2 CASSPGPREETQYF
13 TRBJ2-3 TRBV20-1 CSARGGDTDTQYF
17 TRBJ2-6 TRBV6-2/TRBV6-3 CASSYSRRPSGANVLTF
14 TRBJ1-6 TRBV7-6 CASSFSGNNSPLHF
14 TRBJ2-7 TRBV4-1 CASSQRTGSYEQYF
13 TRBJ2-7 TRBV4-3 CASSPRQGYGQYF
14 TRBJ2-3 TRBV10-1 CASSESVGTDTQYF
18 TRBJ2-1 TRBV4-3 CASSQNPDRTSGDNEQFF
14 TRBJ1-5 TRBV6-5 CASSYGGNNQPQHF
21 TRBJ2-7 TRBV11-2 CASSFSPKQGTGRQSSYEQYF
12 TRBJ1-5 TRBV19 CASSWENQPQHF
15 TRBJ2-7 TRBV19 CASSIGEGGSYEQYF
16 TRBJ2-3 TRBV28 CASRSGTGYTTDTQYF
15 TRBJ2-7 TRBV20-1 CSASGGASGTYEQYF
15 TRBJ2-3 TRBV3-1 CASTESGTRTDTQYF
15 TRBJ2-5 TRBV20-1 CSARTAQGGSETQYF
15 TRBJ2-1 TRBV7-2 CASSFRSGGHNEQFF
16 TRBJ2-3 TRBV5-8 CASSLAGTRYTDTQYF
12 TRBJ2-3 TRBV6-1 CASSSPGPTQYF
15 TRBJ2-3 TRBV7-3 CASSLRGSFTDTQYF
15 TRBJ2-2 TRBV6-1 CASSDTGGDTGELFF
14 TRBJ2-1 TRBV20-1 CSASRPGTVNEQFF
15 TRBJ1-5 TRBV4-1 CASSQDQNSNQPQHF
12 TRBJ2-7 TRBV30 CALSRQGVEQYF
15 TRBJ2-3 TRBV5-1 CASSLQGYGTDTQYF
16 TRBJ2-7 TRBV28 CASRGRSGGFDYEQYF